The 2 T cell receptor beta chains below all came from one sample that was sequenced in a study of vaccination and CD4 T cells after COVID-19. The antigens these receptors bind are not known. Documented treatment: approximately nine-day PBMC culture with coronavirus spike peptide pools or control peptides (ViraFEST assay). An Oncomine TCR Beta short-read assay was used to sequence the DNA from cultured CD4+ T cells. MiXCR, run by TCRdb on the PCR reads, gives a single entry per CDR3 protein. The sample lists 9,500 to 13,000 distinct CDR3 sequences; around 40% were seen once. The material was CD4+ T cells from blood, cultured in vitro, obtained after SARS-CoV-2 vaccination. The receptor set was obtained from a human donor who had recovered from COVID-19.

This chain connects TRBV7-3 to TRBJ1-1, with 7 bases that match TRBD1. The CDR3 has 16 amino acids. Germline CDR1 is SGHTA and CDR2 is FQGTGA. V lost 5 bases to trimming and J lost 4 bases; unmatched junction nucleotides: 13. CDR3 residues: CASSLKGAGGFTEAFF. The CDR3 DNA sequence: TGTGCCAGCAGCCTAAAAGGGGCAGGGGGGTTCACTGAAGCTTTCTTT. The variable domain in full, with the rest retrieved from reference TRBV7-3 and TRBJ1-1, is GAGVSQTPSNKVTEKGKYVELRCDPISGHTALYWYRQSLGQGPEFLIYFQGTGAADDSGLPNDRFFAVRPEGSVSTLKIQRTERGDSAVYLCASSLKGAGGFTEAFFGQGTRLTVV.

The chain has TRBV6-1 and TRBJ1-2; possibly TRBD1 for D (5 bases). With 6 bases removed from V and 7 bases from J, the gap between germline ends came to 15 bases. The CDR3 runs 13 residues. Germline V gives CDR1 MNHNS, CDR2 SASEGT. CDR3 region: CASSLGGFGGYTF. CDR3 in DNA: TGTGCCAGCAGCCTCGGGGGGTTCGGTGGCTACACCTTC.